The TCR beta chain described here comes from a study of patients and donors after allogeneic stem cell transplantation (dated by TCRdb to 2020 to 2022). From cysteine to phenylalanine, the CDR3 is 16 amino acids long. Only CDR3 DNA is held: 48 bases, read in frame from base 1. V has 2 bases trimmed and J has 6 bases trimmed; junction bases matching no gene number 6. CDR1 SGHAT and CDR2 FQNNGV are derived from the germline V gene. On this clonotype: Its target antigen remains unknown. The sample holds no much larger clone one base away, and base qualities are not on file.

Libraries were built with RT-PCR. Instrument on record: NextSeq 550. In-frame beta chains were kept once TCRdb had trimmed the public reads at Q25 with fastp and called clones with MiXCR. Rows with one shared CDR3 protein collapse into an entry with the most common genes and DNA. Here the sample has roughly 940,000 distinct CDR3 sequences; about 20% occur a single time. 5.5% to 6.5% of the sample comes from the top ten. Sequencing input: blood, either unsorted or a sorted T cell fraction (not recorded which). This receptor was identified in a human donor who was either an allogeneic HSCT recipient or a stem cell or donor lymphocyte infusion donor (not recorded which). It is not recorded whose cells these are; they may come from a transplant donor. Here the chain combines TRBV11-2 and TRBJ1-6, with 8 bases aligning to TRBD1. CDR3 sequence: CASSLSWDRINSPLHF. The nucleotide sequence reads TGTGCCAGCAGCTTAAGTTGGGACAGGATTAATTCACCCCTCCACTTT.